A single sample gave rise to the 4 T cell receptor beta chains below, sequenced in a study of T-cell reconstitution after alpha-beta-depleted transplantation in children. TCRbeta library construction was performed incorporating unique molecular identifiers. MiXCR, run by TCRdb on the PCR reads, gives a single entry per CDR3 protein. In the table there are some 200,000 distinct CDR3 sequences, around 9.6% of which are singletons. The starting material was PBMCs from the stem cell graft donor, obtained from the stem cell graft. These receptors were obtained from a human donor who donated a stem cell graft to a child with acute lymphoblastic leukemia.

The rearrangement joins TRBV10-1 to TRBJ2-7; 8 bases align to TRBD2. This CDR3 region has 17 residues. Germline assignment: CDR1 WNHNN and CDR2 SYGVQD (reference sequence). J gave up 1 base and V 2 bases, and 10 bases lay outside the gene matches. CDR3 sequence reads: CASSETSGLTPSYEQYF. The CDR3 bases are TGCGCCAGCAGTGAGACTAGCGGACTTACTCCTTCCTACGAGCAGTACTTC.

This clonotype was recorded at least ten times. V and J are TRBV12-3 or TRBV12-4 and TRBJ2-3, with TRBD1 identical over 7 bases. V dropped 2 bases and J dropped 6; count of bases not matched to a gene: 8. CDR3 length: 15 amino acids. CDR3 DNA sequence: TGTGCCAGCAGTTTAACGTCAGGGGGTGCTGATACGCAGTATTTT. Amino acid sequence: CASSLTSGGADTQYF.

This clonotype was seen repeatedly, ten times or more. The chain combines TRBV29-1 with TRBJ1-1, with TRBD1 matching over 8 bases. Per germline, CDR1 SQVTM and CDR2 ANQGSEA. The CDR3 extends over 13 amino acids. V trimming: 5 bases; J trimming: 2 bases; junction bases outside the gene matches: 4. CDR3 sequence (DNA): TGCAGCGTTCACGGGACAGGAAACACTGAAGCTTTCTTT. Translation gives CSVHGTGNTEAFF.

This clonotype appeared many times. The rearrangement joins TRBV7-2 to TRBJ1-2; no clear D gene. The germline gives CDR1 SGHTA, CDR2 FQGNSA. The CDR3 extends over 13 amino acids. Between the trimmed V and J ends, which lost 3 bases and 4 bases, there was a span of 9 bases. CDR3 residues: CASSLGMGYGYTF. CDR3 in DNA: TGTGCCAGCAGCTTGGGGATGGGCTATGGCTACACCTTC. Looking up the rest from reference TRBV7-2 and TRBJ1-2 gives the full variable domain: GAGVSQSPSNKVTEKGKDVELRCDPISGHTALYWYRQSLGQGLEFLIYFQGNSAPDKSGLPSDRFSAERTGGSVSTLTIQRTQQEDSAVYLCASSLGMGYGYTFGSGTRLTVV.